These 14 T cell receptor beta chains were sequenced from one sample in a study of blood T cell repertoires in COVID-19. The protocol was immunoSEQ multiplex PCR, while the TCRdb copy is restricted to in-frame clones and leaves out a portion. The sample has about 180,000 clones, 85% seen once. The sample was peripheral blood. The receptor set was obtained from a person aged 65 to 85 with COVID-19, enrolled during active disease.

The rearrangement links TRBV12-3 or TRBV12-4 to TRBJ1-5; a possible D gene is TRBD1 (6 bases). Trimming removed 6 bases from V and 6 bases from J, with 12 bases in between. The CDR3 contains 13 residues. The CDR3 DNA reads as TGTGCCAGCAGAACAGGGAGGGCTCAGCCCCAGCATTTT. The encoded protein is CASRTGRAQPQHF.

The rearrangement joins TRBV5-1 to TRBJ2-1, with TRBD1 matching over 8 bases. Germline trimming cut 4 bases from V and 5 bases from J; bases unmatched to any gene: 11. This CDR3 has 16 amino acids. Germline V gives CDR1 SGHRS, CDR2 YFSETQ. CDR3 sequence reads: CASSPHRGVGHNEQFF. CDR3 sequence (DNA): TGCGCCAGCAGCCCACACAGGGGGGTAGGGCACAATGAGCAGTTCTTC. The whole variable domain, remainder taken from reference TRBV5-1 and TRBJ2-1, is KAGVTQTPRYLIKTRGQQVTLSCSPISGHRSVSWYQQTPGQGLQFLFEYFSETQRNKGNFPGRFSGRQFSNSRSEMNVSTLELGDSALYLCASSPHRGVGHNEQFFGPGTRLTVL.

The chain combines TRBV7-8 with TRBJ1-1; no firm D call. The CDR3 loop spans 15 amino acids. V gave up 3 bases and J gave up 2 bases, with 13 bases separating them. In germline, CDR1 is SGHVS, CDR2 FQNEAQ. CDR3 sequence (DNA): TGTGCCAGCAGCTTTCTTTCGGGGTTCAACACTGAAGCTTTCTTT. As protein: CASSFLSGFNTEAFF.

The V and J genes are TRBV6-1 and TRBJ2-1; 12 nucleotides line up with TRBD2. The CDR3 consists of 16 residues. Germline V gene sequence: CDR1 MNHNS, CDR2 SASEGT. After removal of 4 bases from V and 7 bases from J, the junction contained 8 bases not matched to a gene. Here the CDR3 reads CASSAPGLAGLNEQFF. CDR3 DNA: TGTGCCAGCAGTGCCCCGGGACTAGCGGGTTTAAATGAGCAGTTCTTC.

The gene calls are TRBV6-4 and TRBJ2-3, with 9 bases lining up with TRBD2. After removal of 8 bases from V and 4 bases from J, the junction contained 7 bases not matched to a gene. CDR1 and CDR2 from the germline V gene are MRHNA and SNTAGT. CDR3 size: 14 residues. This CDR3 reads CASGTSGYADTQYF. The DNA for the CDR3 is TGTGCCAGCGGAACTAGCGGGTATGCAGATACGCAGTATTTT.

As for this clone: This specimen includes other DNA sequences encoding the same CDR3. The chain carries TRBV24-1 and TRBJ2-7; possibly TRBD2 for D (5 bases). CDR3 size: 15 residues. Deletions cut 2 bases from V and 3 bases from J, with 13 bases between. Germline assignment: CDR1 KGHDR and CDR2 SFDVKD. The CDR3 is CATSDSRTGNYEQYF. CDR3 in DNA: TGTGCCACCAGTGATTCCAGGACGGGGAACTACGAGCAGTACTTC.

The chain combines TRBV18 with TRBJ2-1, with D tentatively TRBD1 (5 bases). The length of the CDR3 is 15 residues. Trimming cost V 1 base and J 4 bases, with 11 bases left between them. Germline CDR1 KGHSH, CDR2 LQKENI. In DNA form, the CDR3 reads TGTGCCAGCTCACCACAGGGGCCCTTTTACAATGAGCAGTTCTTC. Residues: CASSPQGPFYNEQFF.

The J gene is TRBJ1-1, the V gene TRBV5-5; a possible D gene is TRBD1 (5 bases). V lost 3 bases, J lost 5 bases, and 17 bases lay in between. The CDR3 extends over 15 amino acids. CDR1 is SGHKS and CDR2 is YYEKEE in the germline V gene (reference sequence). CDR3 region: CASSSPAGGGTEAFF. The CDR3, as DNA: TGTGCCAGCAGCTCCCCTGCAGGCGGGGGGACTGAAGCTTTCTTT.

This clone was counted only a few times. V gene TRBV5-1 combines with J gene TRBJ2-7; TRBD2 matches at 9 bases. The germline gives CDR1 SGHRS, CDR2 YFSETQ. There are 15 residues in the CDR3. V shed 3 bases and J 2 bases; nucleotides not matched to a gene: 6. The CDR3 DNA reads TGCGCCAGCAGCTGGGGGACTAGCAAGCCCTACGAGCAGTACTTC. Translation gives CASSWGTSKPYEQYF.

The J gene is TRBJ1-4, the V gene TRBV6-5, with TRBD1 as a possible D gene (6 bases). The CDR3 extends over 14 amino acids. Trimming removed 5 bases from V and 8 bases from J, with 15 bases in between. Germline V gene lookup returns CDR1 MNHEY and CDR2 SVGAGI. The CDR3 loop is CASSPGRGSEKLFF. The CDR3 bases are TGTGCCAGCAGTCCCGGTAGGGGGTCGGAAAAACTGTTTTTT.

The genes are TRBV5-6 and TRBJ2-3, with D tentatively TRBD2 (5 bases). Looked up from germline, CDR1 is SGHDT and CDR2 is YYEEEE. Between the trimmed V and J ends, which lost 1 base and 7 bases, there was a span of 16 bases. This CDR3 is built from 15 residues. The CDR3 protein is CASSLLGLTTYTQYF. The CDR3, as DNA: TGTGCCAGCAGCTTGCTTGGACTTACAACATATACGCAGTATTTT.

The chain combines TRBV21-1 with TRBJ2-1; the DNA was not compared with TRBD2, the D call given in the table. TRBV21-1 has pseudogene status. There are 13 residues in the CDR3. CDR3 nucleotide sequence: TGTGCCAGCAGGCTCTGGCCGGGAAATGAGCAGTTCTTC. It translates to CASRLWPGNEQFF.

This clone turned up a few times. This chain links TRBV9 with TRBJ2-3; 9 bases are a match to TRBD1. V shed 6 bases, J shed 5 bases, and the junction held 7 bases outside the gene matches. The length of the CDR3 is 14 residues. The germline gives CDR1 SGDLS, CDR2 YYNGEE. CDR3 nucleotides: TGTGCCAGCAACACAGGGGGCGCAGGAGATACGCAGTATTTT. As protein: CASNTGGAGDTQYF.

The V call is TRBV9, the J call TRBJ2-2, with D perhaps matching TRBD1 (5 bases). With 6 bases removed from V and 6 bases from J, the gap between germline ends came to 24 bases. The CDR3 consists of 17 residues. The germline V gene has CDR1 SGDLS and CDR2 YYNGEE. CDR3 region: CASTLGVGIVNAGELFF. CDR3 DNA: TGTGCCAGCACCCTAGGGGTAGGGATCGTAAACGCCGGGGAGCTGTTTTTT.